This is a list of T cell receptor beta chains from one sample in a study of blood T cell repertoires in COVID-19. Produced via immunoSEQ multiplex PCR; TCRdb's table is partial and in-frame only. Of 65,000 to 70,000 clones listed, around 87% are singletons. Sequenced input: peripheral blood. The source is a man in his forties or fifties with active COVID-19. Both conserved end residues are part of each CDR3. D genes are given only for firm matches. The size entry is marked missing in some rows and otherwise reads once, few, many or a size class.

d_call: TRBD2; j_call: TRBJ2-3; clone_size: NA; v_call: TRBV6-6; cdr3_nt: TGTGCCAGCAGTTTGTCACTAGCGGGGTCAGATACGCAGTATTTT; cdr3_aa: CASSLSLAGSDTQYF
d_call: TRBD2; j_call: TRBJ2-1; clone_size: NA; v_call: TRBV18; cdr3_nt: TGTGCCAGCTCACCTCCTAGCGGGAGGGCTCTGGGTGAGCAGTTCTTC; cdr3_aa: CASSPPSGRALGEQFF
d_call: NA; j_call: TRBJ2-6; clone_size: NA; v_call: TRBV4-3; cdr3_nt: TGCGCCAGCAGCCACTCCAGGGTGTTAGAAATCGGGGCCAACGTCCTGACTTTC; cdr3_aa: CASSHSRVLEIGANVLTF
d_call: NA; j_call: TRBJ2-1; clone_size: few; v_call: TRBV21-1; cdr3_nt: TGTGCCAGCAACACAACGAGACAGGGGGCGAGCTCCTACAATGAGCAGTTCTTC; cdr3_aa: CASNTTRQGASSYNEQFF
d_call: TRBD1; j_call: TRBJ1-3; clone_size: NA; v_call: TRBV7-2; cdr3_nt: TGTGCCAGCAGCCTACCGACAGGGGCAAGCTCTGGAAACACCATATATTTT; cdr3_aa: CASSLPTGASSGNTIYF
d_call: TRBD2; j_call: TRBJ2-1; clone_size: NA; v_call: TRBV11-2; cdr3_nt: TGTGCCAGCAGCCGTGGGACTAGCGGGAGGAATGAGCAGTTCTTC; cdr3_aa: CASSRGTSGRNEQFF
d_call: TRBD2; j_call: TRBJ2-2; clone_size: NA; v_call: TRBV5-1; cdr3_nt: TGCGCCAGCAGCTTGGCAAGCGGGAGAATCGGCGGGGAGCTGTTTTTT; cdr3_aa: CASSLASGRIGGELFF
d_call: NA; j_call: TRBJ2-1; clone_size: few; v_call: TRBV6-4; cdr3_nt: TGTGCCAGCAGCAGGGAATTGGACAATGAGCAGTTCTTC; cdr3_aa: CASSRELDNEQFF
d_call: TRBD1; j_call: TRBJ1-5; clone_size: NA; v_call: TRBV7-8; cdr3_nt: TGTGCCAGCAGCTTAAGGGGGCTCACGAATCAGCCCCAGCATTTT; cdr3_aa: CASSLRGLTNQPQHF
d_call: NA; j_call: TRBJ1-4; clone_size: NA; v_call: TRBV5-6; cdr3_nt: TGTGCCAGCAGCTTGCAGGGTTTCACTAATGAAAAACTGTTTTTT; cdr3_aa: CASSLQGFTNEKLFF
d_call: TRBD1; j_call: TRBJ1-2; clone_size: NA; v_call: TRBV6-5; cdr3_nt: TGTGCCAGCAGTCGACAGGGGTTCAATAGTGGCTACACCTTC; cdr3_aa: CASSRQGFNSGYTF
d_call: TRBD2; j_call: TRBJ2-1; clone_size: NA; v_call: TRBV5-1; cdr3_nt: TGCGCCAGCGCCCGAAGGAGCGGGAGTGGTAATGAGCAGTTCTTC; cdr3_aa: CASARRSGSGNEQFF
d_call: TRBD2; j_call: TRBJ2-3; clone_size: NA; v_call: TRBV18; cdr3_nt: TGTGCCAGCTCACCCAGCGGGGGCACAGATACGCAGTATTTT; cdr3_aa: CASSPSGGTDTQYF
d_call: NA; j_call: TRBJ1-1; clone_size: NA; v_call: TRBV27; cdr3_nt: TGTGCCAGCAGAGATTTCGGGGACACTGAAGCTTTCTTT; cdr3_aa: CASRDFGDTEAFF
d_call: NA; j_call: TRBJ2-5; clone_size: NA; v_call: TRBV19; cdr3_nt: TGTGCCAGTAGTGAGACATACCAAGAGACCCAGTACTTC; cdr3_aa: CASSETYQETQYF
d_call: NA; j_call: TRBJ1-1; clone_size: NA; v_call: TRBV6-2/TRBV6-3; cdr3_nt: TGTGCCAGCAGTTACTCCCGGGGACGGGGGAGTGAAGCTTTCTTT; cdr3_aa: CASSYSRGRGSEAFF
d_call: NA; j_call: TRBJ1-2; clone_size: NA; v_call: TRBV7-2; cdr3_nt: TGTGCCAGCAGCCCCCATCAGGCCAACTATGGCTACACCTTC; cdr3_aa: CASSPHQANYGYTF
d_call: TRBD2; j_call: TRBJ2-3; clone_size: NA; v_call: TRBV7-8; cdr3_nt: TGTGCCAGCAGCCCTCTAGCGGGGATCACAGATACGCAGTATTTT; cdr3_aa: CASSPLAGITDTQYF
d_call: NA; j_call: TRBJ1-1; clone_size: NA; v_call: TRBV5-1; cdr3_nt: TGCGCCAGCAGCCCTAGACAGACGAACACTGAAGCTTTCTTT; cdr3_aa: CASSPRQTNTEAFF
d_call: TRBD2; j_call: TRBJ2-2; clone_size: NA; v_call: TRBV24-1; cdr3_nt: TGTGCCACCAGTCCAACCTGGACTAGCGGGCAACCGAACACCGGGGAGCTGTTTTTT; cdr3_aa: CATSPTWTSGQPNTGELFF
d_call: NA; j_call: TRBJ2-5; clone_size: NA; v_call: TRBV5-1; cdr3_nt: TGCGCCAGCAGCTCTCTGACACCATTACAAGAGACCCAGTACTTC; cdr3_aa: CASSSLTPLQETQYF
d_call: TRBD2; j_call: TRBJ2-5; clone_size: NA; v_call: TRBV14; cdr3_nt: TGTGCCAGCAGCCGAACTAGCGGGCAATGGGAGACCCAGTACTTC; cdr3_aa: CASSRTSGQWETQYF
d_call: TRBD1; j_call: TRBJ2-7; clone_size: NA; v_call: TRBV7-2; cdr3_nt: TGTGCCAGCAGCTCATCGCTAGGGACAGGGGGCGAGTACGAGCAGTACTTC; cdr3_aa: CASSSSLGTGGEYEQYF
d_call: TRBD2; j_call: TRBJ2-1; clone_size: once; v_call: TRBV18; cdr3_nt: TGTGCCAGCTCACCGATAAGCGGGGCGTACGATGAGCAGTTCTTC; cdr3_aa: CASSPISGAYDEQFF
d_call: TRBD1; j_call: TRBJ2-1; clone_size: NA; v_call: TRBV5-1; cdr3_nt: TGCGCCAGCAGCTTGCCACAGGGGCCGACCTACAATGAGCAGTTCTTC; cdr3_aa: CASSLPQGPTYNEQFF
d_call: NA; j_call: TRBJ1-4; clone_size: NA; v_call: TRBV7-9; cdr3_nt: TGTGCCAGCAGCAGAGAGTTACAGGGTTCTAATGAAAAACTGTTTTTT; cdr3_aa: CASSRELQGSNEKLFF
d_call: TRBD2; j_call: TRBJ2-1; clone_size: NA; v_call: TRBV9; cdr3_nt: TGTGCCAGCAGCGTCGGGAGGACGCACAATGAGCAGTTCTTC; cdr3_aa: CASSVGRTHNEQFF
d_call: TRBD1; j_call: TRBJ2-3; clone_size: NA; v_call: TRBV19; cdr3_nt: TGTGCCAGTAGTATTGAAGGGGGCGGGGATACGCAGTATTTT; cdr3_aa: CASSIEGGGDTQYF
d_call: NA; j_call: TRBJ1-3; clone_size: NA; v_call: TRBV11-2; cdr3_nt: TGTGCCAGCATCGTTCGGAGGCCCATATATTTT; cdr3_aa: CASIVRRPIYF
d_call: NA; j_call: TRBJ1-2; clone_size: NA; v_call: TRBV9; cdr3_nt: TGTGCCAGCAGCGTAGGGGTGAGGGGCTACACCTTC; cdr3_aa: CASSVGVRGYTF
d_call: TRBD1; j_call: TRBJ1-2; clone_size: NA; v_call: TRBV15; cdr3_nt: TGTGCCACCAGCAGAGCCGGACAGGGGGCTAAGGGCTACACCTTC; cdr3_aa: CATSRAGQGAKGYTF
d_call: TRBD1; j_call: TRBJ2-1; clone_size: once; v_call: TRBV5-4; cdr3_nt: TGTGCCAGCAGCTCCGACAGGGGAGCCCACAATGAGCAGTTCTTC; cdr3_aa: CASSSDRGAHNEQFF
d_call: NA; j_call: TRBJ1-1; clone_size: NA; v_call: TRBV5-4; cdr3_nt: TGTGCCAGCAGCTTGAGAACAGAGAACACTGAAGCTTTCTTT; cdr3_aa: CASSLRTENTEAFF
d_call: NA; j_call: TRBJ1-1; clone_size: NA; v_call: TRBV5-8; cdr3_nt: TGTGCCAGCAGCTTAGGCAGGCTGAACACTGAAGCTTTCTTT; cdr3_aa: CASSLGRLNTEAFF
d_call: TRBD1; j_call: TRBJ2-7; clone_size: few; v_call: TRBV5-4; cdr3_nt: TGTGCCAGCAGCGACAGGGCCCGTTCTAACTCCTACGAGCAGTACTTC; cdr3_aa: CASSDRARSNSYEQYF
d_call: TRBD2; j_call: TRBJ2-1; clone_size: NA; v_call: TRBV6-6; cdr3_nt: TGTGCCAGCAGTGGGGGGGTCTACAATGAGCAGTTCTTC; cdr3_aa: CASSGGVYNEQFF
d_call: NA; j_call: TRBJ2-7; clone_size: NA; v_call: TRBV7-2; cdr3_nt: TGTGCCAGCAGCTTAGCCGGTCGTGAGCAGTACTTC; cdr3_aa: CASSLAGREQYF
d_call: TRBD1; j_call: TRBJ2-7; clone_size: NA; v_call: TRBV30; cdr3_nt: TGTGCCTGGGGAAAGGGACAGGGCTACGAGCAGTACTTC; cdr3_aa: CAWGKGQGYEQYF
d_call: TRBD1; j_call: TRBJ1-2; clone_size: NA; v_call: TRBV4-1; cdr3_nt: TGCGCCAGCAGCCTCTCAGGGGGTCCCGTTAAGAGCTACACCTTC; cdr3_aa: CASSLSGGPVKSYTF
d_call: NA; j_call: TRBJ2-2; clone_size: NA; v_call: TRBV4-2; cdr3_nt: TGTGCCAGCAGCCAAACGGGATTTGGGGCCGGGGAGCTGTTTTTT; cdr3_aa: CASSQTGFGAGELFF
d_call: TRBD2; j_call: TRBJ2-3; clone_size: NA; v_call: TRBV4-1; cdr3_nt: TGCGCCAGCAGCCCCAATAGCGGGAGCACAGATACGCAGTATTTT; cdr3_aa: CASSPNSGSTDTQYF
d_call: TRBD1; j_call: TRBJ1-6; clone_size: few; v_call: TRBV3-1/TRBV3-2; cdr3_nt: TGTGCCACGGGACAGGGCGTCTATAATTCACCCCTCCACTTT; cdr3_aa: CATGQGVYNSPLHF